This T cell receptor beta chain was profiled in a study of T cell responses to AZD1222 COVID-19 vaccine. Sequenced by immunoSEQ multiplex PCR; TCRdb stores in-frame clones only, minus some. The data contain roughly 110,000 clones, about 90% of them singletons. Germline values: CDR1 SEHNR, CDR2 FQNEAQ (reference sequence). The CDR3 is made up of 15 amino acids. With 7 bases removed from V and 3 bases from J, the gap between germline ends came to 19 bases. The sample here was peripheral blood, taken 28 days after the second AZD1222 dose. The receptor was derived from an adult who received the AZD1222 COVID-19 vaccine. The V call is TRBV7-9, the J call TRBJ2-7; D possibly uses TRBD1 or TRBD2 (7 bases each). CDR3 sequence reads: CASTTSGTASYEQYF. In DNA, the CDR3 is TGTGCCAGCACCACAAGCGGGACAGCTAGCTACGAGCAGTACTTC.